This TCR beta chain was obtained from a study of blood T cell repertoires in COVID-19 (TCRdb year 2020). Background on the whole study: The collaborator samples originated in the United States, Italy and Spain and spanned the acute and convalescent phases of COVID-19. The material from the prospective study consisted of cDNA or gDNA derived from T cells, B-cell-depleted T cells, or PBMCs. Deeply sampled blood TCRbeta repertoires from subjects exposed to, actively infected with, or recovered from COVID-19 were included in the dataset. A freely available public database, intended as a resource for researchers studying the immune response to SARS-CoV-2, is where the repertoires were released. The samples were drawn from the first 160 participants of the ongoing ImmuneRACE study and from over a thousand subjects provided by 6 global collaborators. A de-identified subject ID, COVID-19 status, age in years and sex were almost always included in the sample metadata. HLA class I and class II types, where available, came from metadata supplied by the sample provider rather than from assay-based typing. General findings and caveats noted by the study authors: How much clinical and demographic metadata was included differed by source and by participant, and the metadata was provided uncurated.

In the prospective study, participants were roughly 18 to 90 years old, resided in approximately 22 geographic areas of the United States, and were enrolled through a virtual design. To assign participants to cohorts, the prospective study relied on clinical history that participants themselves reported in a screening survey and a study questionnaire. Recovered participants in ImmuneRACE Cohort 3 were defined by two consecutive negative NP/OP PCR tests, clearance by a healthcare professional, or resolution of symptoms. Each participant in the prospective study had whole blood, serum and a nasopharyngeal or oropharyngeal swab collected by mobile phlebotomists. Participants in the prospective study had the option to provide additional blood draws and questionnaires over a 2-month period. Blood samples from the prospective study were shipped frozen or at room temperature prior to DNA extraction. The CDR3 sequence holds 13 residues, the cysteine and phenylalanine included. Here the CDR3 DNA is all that survives: 39 bases in frame from base 1. V is reduced by 7 bases and J by 5 bases, leaving a spacing of 13 bases between them. Reading the germline V gene gives CDR1 MNHEY and CDR2 SVGAGI.

The immunoSEQ Assay, a bias-controlled multiplex PCR, was used to amplify TCRbeta CDR3 regions from genomic DNA. As for the original processing: Within the assay, amplification of reference gene primers was used to estimate how many nucleated cells each sample contained. To quantify the absolute abundance of each unique TCRbeta CDR3 rearrangement, sequence reads were collapsed and filtered. For each sample, productive Simpson clonality was calculated by taking the square root of Simpson's diversity index across productive rearrangements. TCRdb limited this immuneACCESS table to in-frame rearrangements with V and J called. A share of clones is missing; checked studies link under half to unresolved V genes, and the rest is unexplained. The DNA was the basis for D and trimming; V, J and clone size are from that table. This sample holds around 480,000 clones; about nine tenths were observed only once. The top ten clonotypes cover roughly 0.72% of the sample.

To note about this clone: Its antigen remains unidentified. Per-base qualities were not stored, and no clone one base away is much larger.

The sequence joins TRBV6-5 to TRBJ2-3; the best D guess is TRBD1, with 5 bases matching. The sample was PBMCs or T cells enriched from blood (not recorded which). The TCR sequence derives from a woman aged 18 to 35 who had recovered from COVID-19. DNA sequence: TGTGCCAGCACGAGGTCAGGGCAAGATACGCAGTATTTT. The translation is CASTRSGQDTQYF.